This TCR beta chain was captured in a study of tumour-infiltrating T cells in Burkitt lymphoma. As for the study in general: Repertoire clonality predicted overall and progression-free survival.

The length of the CDR3 is 15 residues. Germline CDR1 SGHTA, CDR2 FQGTGA. V was clipped by 4 bases and J by 4 bases; unmatched bases: 3. Only in-frame clones appear in the TCRdb table, and some are missing; sequencing was by immunoSEQ multiplex PCR. The sample includes 3,500 to 4,500 clones, around 80% seen only once; the top ten take roughly 13%. The clonotype originates from a human donor with diffuse large B-cell lymphoma. Some clones in this sample may be carry-over from other donors' samples. The gene calls are TRBV7-3 and TRBJ1-6; 8 bases map to TRBD1. The sample comprised tumor tissue. The CDR3, as DNA: TGTGCCAGCAGCTCGACAGGGGAATATAATTCACCCCTCCACTTT. It yields the protein CASSSTGEYNSPLHF. Drawing the rest from reference TRBV7-3 and TRBJ1-6, the complete variable domain is GAGVSQTPSNKVTEKGKYVELRCDPISGHTALYWYRQSLGQGPEFLIYFQGTGAADDSGLPNDRFFAVRPEGSVSTLKIQRTERGDSAVYLCASSSTGEYNSPLHFGNGTRLTVT.